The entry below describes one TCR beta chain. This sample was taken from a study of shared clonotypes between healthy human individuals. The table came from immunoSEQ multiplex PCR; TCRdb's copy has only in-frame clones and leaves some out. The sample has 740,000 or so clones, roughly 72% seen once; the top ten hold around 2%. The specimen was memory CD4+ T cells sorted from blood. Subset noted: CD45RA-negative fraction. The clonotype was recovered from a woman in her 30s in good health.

The DNA for the CDR3 is TGCGCCAGCAGCTTGGAAGGGTGGCAGGACGAGCAGTACTTC. Protein product: CASSLEGWQDEQYF. The V call is TRBV5-1, the J call TRBJ2-7; D remains ambiguous. This CDR3 spans 14 amino acids. V was pared by 0 bases and J by 5 bases, with 12 bases between. CDR1 and CDR2 (germline): SGHRS, YFSETQ.